This TCR beta chain was captured in a study of blood T cell repertoires in COVID-19. Across the study: PBMCs, B-cell-depleted T cells, or T cells were the source of the cDNA or gDNA that made up the material.

Libraries were prepared by immunoSEQ multiplex PCR; TCRdb keeps only in-frame clonotypes and omits some of them. The data show some 130,000 clones, roughly three quarters seen once. The origin of this receptor is a woman between 70 and 85 years old with acute or convalescent COVID-19. The sample comprised peripheral blood.

The CDR3 nucleotides are TGTGCCAGCAGCAGATACCAGGGGACCGGGGAGCTGTTTTTT. It specifies CASSRYQGTGELFF. V and J are TRBV7-3 and TRBJ2-2; TRBD1 might be the D (6 bases). The V gene lost 5 bases and the J gene lost 5 bases, with 12 bases spanning the gap. Per germline, CDR1 SGHTA and CDR2 FQGTGA. The CDR3 has 14 amino acids.